The source of this T cell receptor beta chain is a study of T cells in Graves' hyperthyroidism and ophthalmopathy. CDR3 length equals 16 residues. V lost 5 bases and J 0 bases, leaving 14 bases between the germline ends. CDR1 SGHVS and CDR2 FQNEAQ come from the germline V gene. Only a few counts were recorded for this clonotype. Its matching antigen is unknown. TCR beta CDR3 sequences were amplified from RNA transcripts. During a first-round RT-PCR of the TCR CDR3, the HTBI primer set was used. TCRdb reanalysed the multiplex PCR reads using MiXCR and keeps one entry per CDR3 protein. The sample lists under 500,000 distinct CDR3 sequences; over 12% were seen once. Overall study results and limits: Ophthalmopathy was identified by the model a median around 6.9 months ahead of onset. Ophthalmopathy stood apart from stable hyperthyroidism in a 13 V-J model.

The chain uses TRBV7-8 and TRBJ1-5, with D hard to call. This sequence originates from a man aged 50-59 years with Graves' ophthalmopathy. The material sequenced was blood. The CDR3 sequence is CASSLEGKNSNQPQHF. CDR3 DNA: TGTGCCAGCAGCCTTGAGGGAAAAAATAGCAATCAGCCCCAGCATTTT.